The clone carrying this T cell receptor (beta chain) was observed a few times. Antigen unknown. Germline V gene lookup returns CDR1 SGHTA and CDR2 FQGNSA. CDR3 size: 12 residues. J was trimmed by 7 bases and V by 5 bases; bases with no gene match: 5. The protocol was immunoSEQ multiplex PCR, while the TCRdb copy is restricted to in-frame clones and leaves out a portion. The table lists roughly 230,000 clones, about 90% of them singletons, with just over 3% in the top ten. This specimen belongs to a study of cytomegalovirus exposure and HLA in healthy donors. Study as a whole: According to later analysis, the same platform produced the 90 to 150 validation and about 630 first-cohort repertoires. Study-wide results and limits: Most TCR sequences were uncommon, yet certain public TCRs appeared in many donors. Researchers catalogued some 160 TCR beta chains as cytomegalovirus-associated.

The chain uses TRBV7-2 and TRBJ2-7, with TRBD2 identical over 7 bases. Sequencing used PBMCs. This sequence originates from a woman aged 30 to 39 in good health and CMV-seronegative. CDR3 region: CASSPWREEQYF. The CDR3 nucleotides are TGTGCCAGCAGCCCCTGGCGGGAGGAGCAGTACTTC.